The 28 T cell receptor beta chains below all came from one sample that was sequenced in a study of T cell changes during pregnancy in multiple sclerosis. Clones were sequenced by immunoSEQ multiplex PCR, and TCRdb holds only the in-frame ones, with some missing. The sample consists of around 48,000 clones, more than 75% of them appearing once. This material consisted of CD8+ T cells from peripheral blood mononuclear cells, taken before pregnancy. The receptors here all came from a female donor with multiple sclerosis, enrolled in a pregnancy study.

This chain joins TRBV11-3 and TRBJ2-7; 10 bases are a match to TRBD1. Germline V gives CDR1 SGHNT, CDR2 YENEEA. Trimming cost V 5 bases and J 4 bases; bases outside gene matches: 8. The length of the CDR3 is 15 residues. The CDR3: CASSLGQGVAYEQYF. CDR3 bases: TGTGCCAGCAGCCTCGGACAGGGGGTAGCGTACGAGCAGTACTTC.

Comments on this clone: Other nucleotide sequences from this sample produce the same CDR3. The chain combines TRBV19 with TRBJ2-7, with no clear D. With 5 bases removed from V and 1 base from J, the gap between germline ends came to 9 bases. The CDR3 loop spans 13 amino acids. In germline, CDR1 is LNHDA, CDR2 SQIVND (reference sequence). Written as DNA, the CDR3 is TGTGCCAGTAGTCCCGGTTTGTCCTACGAGCAGTACTTC. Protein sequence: CASSPGLSYEQYF. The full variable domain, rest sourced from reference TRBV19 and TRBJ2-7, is DGGITQSPKYLFRKEGQNVTLSCEQNLNHDAMYWYRQDPGQGLRLIYYSQIVNDFQKGDIAEGYSVSREKKESFPLTVTSAQKNPTAFYLCASSPGLSYEQYFGPGTRLTVT.

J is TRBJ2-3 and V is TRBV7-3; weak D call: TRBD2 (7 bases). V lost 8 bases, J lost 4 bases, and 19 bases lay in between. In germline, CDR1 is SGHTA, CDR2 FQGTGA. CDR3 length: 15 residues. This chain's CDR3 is CASSQWGGRADTQYF. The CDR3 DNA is TGTGCCAGCTCACAATGGGGGGGGCGGGCAGATACGCAGTATTTT.

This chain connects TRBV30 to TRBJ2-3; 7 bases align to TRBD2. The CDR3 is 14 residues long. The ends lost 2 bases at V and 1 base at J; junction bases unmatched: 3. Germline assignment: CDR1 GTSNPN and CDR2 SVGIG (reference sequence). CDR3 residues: CAWSIRGGTDTQYF. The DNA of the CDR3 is TGTGCCTGGAGTATCCGGGGGGGCACAGATACGCAGTATTTT. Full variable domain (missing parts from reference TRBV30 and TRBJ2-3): SQTIHQWPATLVQPVGSPLSLECTVEGTSNPNLYWYRQAAGRGLQLLFYSVGIGQISSEVPQNLSASRPQDRQFILSSKKLLLSDSGFYLCAWSIRGGTDTQYFGPGTRLTVL.

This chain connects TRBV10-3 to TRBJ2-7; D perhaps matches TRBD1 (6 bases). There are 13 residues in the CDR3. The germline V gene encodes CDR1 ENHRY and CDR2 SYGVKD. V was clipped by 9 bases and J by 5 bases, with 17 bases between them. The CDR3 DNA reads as TGTGCCATTCGAACAGGGTCCCTAGACGAGCAGTACTTC. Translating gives CAIRTGSLDEQYF.

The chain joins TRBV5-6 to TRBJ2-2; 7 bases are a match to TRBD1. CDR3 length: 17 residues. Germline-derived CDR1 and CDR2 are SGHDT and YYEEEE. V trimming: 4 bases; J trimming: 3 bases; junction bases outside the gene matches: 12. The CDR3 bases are TGTGCCAGCAGCAGGAGTCCCGGGACAGAAGACACCGGGGAGCTGTTTTTT. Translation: CASSRSPGTEDTGELFF.

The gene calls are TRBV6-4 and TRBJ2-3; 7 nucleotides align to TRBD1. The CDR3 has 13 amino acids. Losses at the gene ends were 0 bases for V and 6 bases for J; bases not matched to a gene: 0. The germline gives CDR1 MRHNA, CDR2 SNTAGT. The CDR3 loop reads CASSDSDRDTQYF. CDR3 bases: TGTGCCAGCAGTGACTCGGACAGGGATACGCAGTATTTT.

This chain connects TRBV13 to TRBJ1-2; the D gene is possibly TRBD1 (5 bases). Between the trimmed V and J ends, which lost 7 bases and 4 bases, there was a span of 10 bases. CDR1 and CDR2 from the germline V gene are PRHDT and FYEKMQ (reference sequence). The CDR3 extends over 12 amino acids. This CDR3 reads CASKGLVYGYTF. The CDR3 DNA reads TGTGCCAGCAAGGGGCTGGTCTATGGCTACACCTTC.

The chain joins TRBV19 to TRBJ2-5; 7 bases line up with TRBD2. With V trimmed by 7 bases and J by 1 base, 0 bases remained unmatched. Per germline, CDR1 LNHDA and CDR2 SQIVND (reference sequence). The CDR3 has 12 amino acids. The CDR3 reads CASTGGQETQYF. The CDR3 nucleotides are TGTGCCAGTACGGGGGGCCAAGAGACCCAGTACTTC.

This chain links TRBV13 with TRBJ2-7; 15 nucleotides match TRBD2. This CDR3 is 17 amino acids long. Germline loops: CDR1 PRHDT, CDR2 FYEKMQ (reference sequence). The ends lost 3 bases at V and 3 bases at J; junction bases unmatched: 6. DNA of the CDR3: TGTGCCAGCAGCTTCGGGACTAGCGGGGGGCCAATCTACGAGCAGTACTTC. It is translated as CASSFGTSGGPIYEQYF.

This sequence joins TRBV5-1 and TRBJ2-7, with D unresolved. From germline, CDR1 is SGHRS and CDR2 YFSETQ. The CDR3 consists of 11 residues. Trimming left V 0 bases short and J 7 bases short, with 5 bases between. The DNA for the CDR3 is TGCGCCAGCAGCTTGGGGCGGGAGCAGTACTTC. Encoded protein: CASSLGREQYF.

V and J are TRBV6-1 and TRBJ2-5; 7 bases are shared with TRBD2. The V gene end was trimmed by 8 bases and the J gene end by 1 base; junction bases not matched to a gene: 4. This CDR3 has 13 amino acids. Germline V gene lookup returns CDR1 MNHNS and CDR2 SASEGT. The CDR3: CASRGVFQETQYF. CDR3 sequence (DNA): TGTGCCAGCCGGGGGGTATTCCAAGAGACCCAGTACTTC.

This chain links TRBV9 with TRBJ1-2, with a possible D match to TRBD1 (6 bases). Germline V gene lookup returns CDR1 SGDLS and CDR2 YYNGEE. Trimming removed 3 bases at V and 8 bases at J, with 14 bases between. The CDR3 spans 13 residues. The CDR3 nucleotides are TGTGCCAGCAGCGCAGGACAGCTCGGCGGCTACACCTTC. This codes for CASSAGQLGGYTF.

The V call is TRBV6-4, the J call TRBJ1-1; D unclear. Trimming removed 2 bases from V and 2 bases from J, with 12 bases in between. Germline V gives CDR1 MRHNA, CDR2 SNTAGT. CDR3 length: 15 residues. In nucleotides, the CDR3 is TGTGCCAGCAGTGACAATGACACTCCAAACACTGAAGCTTTCTTT. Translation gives CASSDNDTPNTEAFF.

The CDR3 here is CASSLIQGAPPYEQYF. CDR3 DNA sequence: TGTGCCAGCAGCCTTATACAGGGGGCTCCCCCCTACGAGCAGTACTTC. The chain links TRBV5-5 to TRBJ2-7; 9 bases line up with TRBD1. CDR1 is SGHKS and CDR2 is YYEKEE in the germline V gene (reference sequence). J was trimmed by 2 bases and V by 4 bases; bases with no gene match: 10. This CDR3 has 16 amino acids.

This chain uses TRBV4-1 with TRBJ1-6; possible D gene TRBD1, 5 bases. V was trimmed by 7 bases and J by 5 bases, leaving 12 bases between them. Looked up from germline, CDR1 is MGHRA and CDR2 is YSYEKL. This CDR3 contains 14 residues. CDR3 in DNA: TGCGCCAGCACCCCGGGGGGGAATAATTCACCCCTCCACTTT. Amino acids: CASTPGGNNSPLHF.

CDR3 loop: CASSFTGSSSYGYTF. The CDR3 DNA is TGCGCCAGCAGCTTTACAGGGTCTTCTTCCTATGGCTACACCTTC. V usage is TRBV5-1 and J usage is TRBJ1-2; possibly TRBD1 for D (6 bases). CDR1 is SGHRS and CDR2 is YFSETQ in the germline V gene. The V end was cut by 2 bases, the J end by 4 bases, with 15 bases between. This CDR3 has 15 residues.

CDR3 residues: CASSFSGGIETQYF. The CDR3 DNA reads as TGTGCCAGCAGCTTTAGCGGGGGGATCGAGACCCAGTACTTC. The chain carries TRBV7-2 and TRBJ2-5; 10 nucleotides line up with TRBD2. CDR3 length: 14 residues. V dropped 3 bases and J dropped 5; count of bases not matched to a gene: 3. In germline, CDR1 is SGHTA, CDR2 FQGNSA.

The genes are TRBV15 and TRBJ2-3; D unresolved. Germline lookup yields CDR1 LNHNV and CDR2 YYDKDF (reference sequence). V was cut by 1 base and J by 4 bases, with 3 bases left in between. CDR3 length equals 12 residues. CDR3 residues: CATSRAADTQYF. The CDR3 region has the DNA TGTGCCACCAGCAGAGCAGCAGATACGCAGTATTTT.

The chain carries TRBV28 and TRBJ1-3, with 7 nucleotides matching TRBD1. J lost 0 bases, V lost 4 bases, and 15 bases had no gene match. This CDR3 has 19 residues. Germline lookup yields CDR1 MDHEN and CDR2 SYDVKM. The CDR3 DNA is TGTGCCAGCAGTTCACTCGACAGGGCCCCTCAACACTCTGGAAACACCATATATTTT. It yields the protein CASSSLDRAPQHSGNTIYF.

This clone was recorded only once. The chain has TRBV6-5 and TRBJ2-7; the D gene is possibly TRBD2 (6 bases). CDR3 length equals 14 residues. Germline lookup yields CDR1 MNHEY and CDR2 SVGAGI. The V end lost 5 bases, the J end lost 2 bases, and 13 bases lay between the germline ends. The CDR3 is CASSTGDGTYEQYF. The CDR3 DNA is TGTGCCAGCAGTACGGGAGACGGGACCTACGAGCAGTACTTC.

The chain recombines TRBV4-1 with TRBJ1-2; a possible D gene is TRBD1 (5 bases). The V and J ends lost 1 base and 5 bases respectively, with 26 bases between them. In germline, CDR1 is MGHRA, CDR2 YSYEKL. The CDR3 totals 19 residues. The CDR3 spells CASSQVGGRQRLKFYGYTF. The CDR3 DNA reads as TGCGCCAGCAGCCAAGTGGGGGGGAGACAGCGCCTAAAATTTTATGGCTACACCTTC.

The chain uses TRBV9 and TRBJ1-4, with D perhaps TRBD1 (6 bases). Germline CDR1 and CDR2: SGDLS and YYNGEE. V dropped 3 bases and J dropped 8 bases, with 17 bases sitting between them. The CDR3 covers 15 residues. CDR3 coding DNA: TGTGCCAGCAGCGGGGAGCAGGGGATCAGGGAAAAACTGTTTTTT. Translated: CASSGEQGIREKLFF.

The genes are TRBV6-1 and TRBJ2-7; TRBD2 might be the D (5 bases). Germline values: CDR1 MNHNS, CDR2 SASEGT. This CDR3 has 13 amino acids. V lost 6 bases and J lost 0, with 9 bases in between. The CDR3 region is CASSEGFSYEQYF. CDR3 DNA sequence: TGTGCCAGCAGCGAGGGCTTCTCCTACGAGCAGTACTTC.

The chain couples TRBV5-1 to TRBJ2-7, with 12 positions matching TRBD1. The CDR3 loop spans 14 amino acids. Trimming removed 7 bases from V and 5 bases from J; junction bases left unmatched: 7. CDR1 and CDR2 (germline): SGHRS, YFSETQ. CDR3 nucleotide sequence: TGCGCCAGCGGCATAGGGACAGGGGGCGACGAGCAGTACTTC. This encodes CASGIGTGGDEQYF.

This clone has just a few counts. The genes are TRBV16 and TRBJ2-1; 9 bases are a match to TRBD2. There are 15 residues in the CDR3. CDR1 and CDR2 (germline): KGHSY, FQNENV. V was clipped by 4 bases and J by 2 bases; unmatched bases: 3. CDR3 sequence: CASSLGTSPYNEQFF. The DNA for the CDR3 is TGTGCCAGCAGCCTTGGGACTAGCCCCTACAATGAGCAGTTCTTC.

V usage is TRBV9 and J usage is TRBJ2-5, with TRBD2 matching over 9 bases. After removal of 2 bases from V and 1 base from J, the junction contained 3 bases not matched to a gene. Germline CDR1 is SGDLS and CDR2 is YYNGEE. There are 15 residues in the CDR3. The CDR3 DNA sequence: TGTGCCAGCAGCGTCGAGCGGGGGGCCCAAGAGACCCAGTACTTC. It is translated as CASSVERGAQETQYF.

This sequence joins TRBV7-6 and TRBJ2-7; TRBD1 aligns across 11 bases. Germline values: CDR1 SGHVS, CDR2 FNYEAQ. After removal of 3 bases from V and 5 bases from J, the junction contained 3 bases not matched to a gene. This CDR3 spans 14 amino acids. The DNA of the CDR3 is TGTGCCAGCAGCTTTCGGACAGGGGGCAACGAGCAGTACTTC. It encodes CASSFRTGGNEQYF.